Shown below are 2 T cell receptor beta chains from a single sample sequenced in a study of PD-1 blockade in classical Hodgkin lymphoma (dated by TCRdb to about 2020). Library preparation used the immunoSEQ multiplex PCR assay. This is the immuneACCESS table as TCRdb keeps it, with only in-frame sequences that have V and J called. A part of the clones is gone; compared with another copy, unresolved V genes explain less than half, and the rest is unexplained. The sample yields around 30,000 clones; approximately 70% were counted once. In total, the top ten clones hold 3.9% of the sample. Read against the paper, the sample's time point label means: cycle 4 day 1 (C4D1), after around six weeks of nivolumab. Every trial patient had relapsed following autologous stem cell transplantation, and prior brentuximab vedotin exposure was what differed among cohorts A, B and C. Sample: peripheral blood mononuclear cells (PBMCs), taken before the fourth cycle of nivolumab. Every receptor here comes from a human donor with classical Hodgkin lymphoma.

CDR3 in DNA: TGTGCCAGCGGCTTAGAGACCGACACAGATACGCAGTATTTT. Protein sequence: CASGLETDTDTQYF. This rearrangement joins TRBV6-5 to TRBJ2-3; D is undetermined. The CDR3 runs to 14 residues. CDR1 is MNHEY, CDR2 SVGAGI, per germline. V lost 8 bases to trimming and J lost 2 bases, with 14 bases between them.

This clone came up a few times. The chain links TRBV28 to TRBJ1-2, with D hard to call. Germline-derived CDR1 and CDR2 are MDHEN and SYDVKM. The V gene lost 2 bases and the J gene lost 2 bases, with 9 bases spanning the gap. The length of the CDR3 is 14 residues. The CDR3 here is CASSLVKLNYGYTF. CDR3 DNA: TGTGCCAGCAGTTTAGTAAAGCTAAACTATGGCTACACCTTC.